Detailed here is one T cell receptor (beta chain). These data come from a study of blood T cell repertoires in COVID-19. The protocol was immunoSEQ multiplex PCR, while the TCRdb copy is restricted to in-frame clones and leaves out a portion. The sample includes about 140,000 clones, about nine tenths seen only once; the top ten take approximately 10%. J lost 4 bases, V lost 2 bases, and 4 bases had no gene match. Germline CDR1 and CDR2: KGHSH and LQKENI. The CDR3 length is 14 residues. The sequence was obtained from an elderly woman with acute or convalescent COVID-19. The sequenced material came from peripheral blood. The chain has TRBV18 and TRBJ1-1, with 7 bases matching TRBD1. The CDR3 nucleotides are TGTGCCAGCTCACCAGCCAGGGGGAGCACTGAAGCTTTCTTT. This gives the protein CASSPARGSTEAFF. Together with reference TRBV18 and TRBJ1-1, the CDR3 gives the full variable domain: NAGVMQNPRHLVRRRGQEARLRCSPMKGHSHVYWYRQLPEEGLKFMVYLQKENIIDESGMPKERFSAEFPKEGPSILRIQQVVRGDSAAYFCASSPARGSTEAFFGQGTRLTVV.